Shown below are 16 T cell receptor beta chains from a single sample sequenced in a study of blood T cells in healthy people across ages (dated by TCRdb to about 2015). The library was obtained by 5' RACE. Sequencer: Illumina HiSeq 2500. A second PCR of about 7 to 12 cycles was run with a J-beta primer mix and a sample-barcoded 5' primer. Using fastp at Q25 and MiXCR, TCRdb reprocessed the public reads and kept productive beta chains. All rows with the same CDR3 protein become a single entry with the most common DNA and genes. This sample comprises about 1 million distinct CDR3 sequences, 25% of them detected only once. Approximately 0.71% of the sample rests with the top ten. Separately, the same data were catalogued under a study of T cells of mothers and their children.

Sequencing was carried out using blood. The receptors come from a girl aged 2-10 years in good health.

The chain is built from TRBV29-1 and TRBJ2-7; 9 bases map to TRBD2. From germline, CDR1 is SQVTM and CDR2 ANQGSEA. V dropped 5 bases and J dropped 6; count of bases not matched to a gene: 5. The CDR3 has 12 residues. CDR3 coding DNA: TGCAGCGTTTCGCGGGAGGGCCTCGAGCAGTACTTC. This encodes CSVSREGLEQYF.

The chain couples TRBV2 to TRBJ2-6; 7 bases align to TRBD1. The junction had 4 bases not matched to a gene; V was cut back by 3 bases and J by 2 bases. This CDR3 is 16 amino acids long. Germline loops: CDR1 SNHLY, CDR2 FYNNEI. CDR3 DNA sequence: TGTGCCAGCAGTGAGACTACAGGGGCTGGGGCCAACGTCCTGACTTTC. Translating gives CASSETTGAGANVLTF.

This clonotype was observed a handful of times. The chain carries TRBV28 and TRBJ1-2, with 7 bases matching TRBD1. V was pared by 6 bases and J by 0 bases, with 10 bases of the junction left unmatched. The CDR3 has 16 amino acids. In germline, CDR1 is MDHEN, CDR2 SYDVKM. CDR3: CASRPPRDSPNYGYTF. The CDR3 DNA reads TGTGCCAGCAGACCGCCACGGGACAGCCCTAACTATGGCTACACCTTC.

CDR3 in DNA: TGTGCCAGCAGCTTAGCTGAGACTAGCGGGCGGACCTCCTACAATGAGCAGTTCTTC. It specifies CASSLAETSGRTSYNEQFF. The chain is built from TRBV7-9 and TRBJ2-1, with TRBD2 matching over 10 bases. The junction had 8 bases not matched to a gene; V was cut back by 0 bases and J by 0 bases. Germline V CDR1 and CDR2: SEHNR, FQNEAQ (reference sequence). The CDR3 runs to 19 residues. Full variable domain (missing parts from reference TRBV7-9 and TRBJ2-1): DTGVSQNPRHKITKRGQNVTFRCDPISEHNRLYWYRQTLGQGPEFLTYFQNEAQLEKSRLLSDRFSAERPKGSFSTLEIQRTEQGDSAMYLCASSLAETSGRTSYNEQFFGPGTRLTVL.

The chain has TRBV4-1 and TRBJ1-2; TRBD1 aligns across 7 bases. CDR1 MGHRA and CDR2 YSYEKL come from the germline V gene. The CDR3 extends over 14 amino acids. The junction had 6 bases not matched to a gene; V was cut back by 1 base and J by 7 bases. The CDR3 here is CASSQVGGGRGYTF. The DNA for the CDR3 is TGCGCCAGCAGCCAAGTAGGAGGGGGCCGTGGCTACACCTTC.

This clonotype was counted between two and nine times. The gene calls are TRBV20-1 and TRBJ1-2, with 8 positions matching TRBD1. This CDR3 spans 16 amino acids. Germline V gene data show CDR1 as DFQATT and CDR2 as SNEGSKA (reference sequence). V trimming: 4 bases; J trimming: 3 bases; junction bases outside the gene matches: 13. CDR3 protein: CSANRQGPYSDYGYTF. CDR3 coding DNA: TGCAGTGCTAATCGACAGGGGCCTTATTCCGACTATGGCTACACCTTC.

This clonotype was detected only once. This chain uses TRBV6-6 with TRBJ1-2; TRBD1 matches 8 bases. The CDR3 extends over 14 amino acids. Germline V gene sequence: CDR1 MNHNY, CDR2 SVGAGI (reference sequence). Trimming removed 5 bases from V and 7 bases from J; junction bases left unmatched: 9. In DNA, the CDR3 is TGTGCCAGCAGTGACAGGGGACTACTTTTTGGCTACACCTTC. Translation: CASSDRGLLFGYTF.

The chain is built from TRBV5-6 and TRBJ1-2; D gene uncertain. V was cut by 4 bases and J by 5 bases, with 15 bases left in between. The CDR3 contains 14 residues. CDR1 is SGHDT and CDR2 is YYEEEE in the germline V gene. CDR3 DNA sequence: TGTGCCAGCAGCGCGGATGGGGAAGGGTATGGCTACACCTTC. As protein: CASSADGEGYGYTF.

This clonotype was counted a few times. The chain joins TRBV12-3 or TRBV12-4 to TRBJ2-5; 12 bases match TRBD2. The J call is in doubt because the DNA end fits TRBJ2-1 better. The CDR3 consists of 17 residues. The CDR3 loop reads CASRNIRRTSGIGEQFF. The CDR3 nucleotides are TGTGCCAGCAGGAACATCCGACGGACTAGCGGGATAGGTGAGCAGTTCTTC.

This clonotype has just a few counts. The CDR3 DNA follows: TGTGCCAGCAGCCCGGGGTTCCCCTACGAGCAGTACTTC. Protein: CASSPGFPYEQYF. The rearrangement links TRBV12-3 or TRBV12-4 to TRBJ2-7, with D maybe TRBD2 (5 bases). V was pared by 6 bases and J by 2 bases, with 11 bases between. The CDR3 covers 13 residues.

The CDR3 is CASGLPGQGYEQYF. Here the CDR3 DNA reads TGTGCTAGTGGTTTGCCGGGACAGGGTTACGAGCAGTACTTC. The chain uses TRBV12-5 and TRBJ2-7; 9 positions match TRBD1. Germline V CDR1 and CDR2: LGHNT, FRNRAP. The CDR3 consists of 14 residues. Trimming cost V 2 bases and J 4 bases; bases outside gene matches: 3.

As concerns this clonotype: The junction shows a germline mismatch at one end, possibly a read error. The chain combines TRBV7-9 with TRBJ1-4, with D hard to call. There are 17 residues in the CDR3. The germline gives CDR1 SEHNR, CDR2 FQNEAQ (reference sequence). The CDR3: CASSPDIWRVNDEKLVF. CDR3 nucleotide sequence: TGTGCCAGCAGCCCGGATATTTGGCGGGTCAACGATGAAAAACTGGTTTTT.

This clonotype was found a few times. V usage is TRBV9 and J usage is TRBJ1-2, with D perhaps TRBD1 (5 bases). V lost 0 bases and J 0 bases, leaving 12 bases between the germline ends. The CDR3 is 16 residues long. From germline, CDR1 is SGDLS and CDR2 YYNGEE. CDR3 nucleotide sequence: TGTGCCAGCAGCGTAGCGTCGGGGGAAGCTAACTATGGCTACACCTTC. It encodes CASSVASGEANYGYTF. The full variable domain, rest sourced from reference TRBV9 and TRBJ1-2, is DSGVTQTPKHLITATGQRVTLRCSPRSGDLSVYWYQQSLDQGLQFLIQYYNGEERAKGNILERFSAQQFPDLHSELNLSSLELGDSALYFCASSVASGEANYGYTFGSGTRLTVV.

Turning to this clonotype: Germline is not matched at one junction end, which may reflect a read error. The genes are TRBV7-6 and TRBJ2-6; D unclear. The CDR3 runs 16 residues. Germline CDR1 is SGHVS and CDR2 is FNYEAQ. CDR3 bases: TGTGCCGGCAGCTTAGAACCCGGTTCTGGGGCCAACGTCCTGACTTTC. Translation: CAGSLEPGSGANVLTF.

The gene calls are TRBV2 and TRBJ2-4; 7 bases line up with TRBD1. CDR1 and CDR2 (germline): SNHLY, FYNNEI. The V gene end was trimmed by 4 bases and the J gene end by 6 bases; junction bases not matched to a gene: 6. The CDR3 length is 14 residues. The CDR3 reads CASSADRALNIQYF. The CDR3 region has the DNA TGTGCCAGCAGTGCCGACAGGGCCTTAAACATTCAGTACTTC. Drawing the rest from reference TRBV2 and TRBJ2-4, the complete variable domain is EPEVTQTPSHQVTQMGQEVILRCVPISNHLYFYWYRQILGQKVEFLVSFYNNEISEKSEIFDDQFSVERPDGSNFTLKIRSTKLEDSAMYFCASSADRALNIQYFGAGTRLSVL.

The V call is TRBV4-3, the J call TRBJ1-5; TRBD1 matches 7 bases. The length of the CDR3 is 15 residues. Germline V lookup: CDR1 LGHNA, CDR2 YSLEER. Trimming at V came to 4 bases and at J to 4 bases, leaving 7 bases not matched to a gene. The CDR3 DNA is TGCGCCAGCAGCCGAGATTACAGGGGAAATCAGCCCCAGCATTTT. Its translation is CASSRDYRGNQPQHF.